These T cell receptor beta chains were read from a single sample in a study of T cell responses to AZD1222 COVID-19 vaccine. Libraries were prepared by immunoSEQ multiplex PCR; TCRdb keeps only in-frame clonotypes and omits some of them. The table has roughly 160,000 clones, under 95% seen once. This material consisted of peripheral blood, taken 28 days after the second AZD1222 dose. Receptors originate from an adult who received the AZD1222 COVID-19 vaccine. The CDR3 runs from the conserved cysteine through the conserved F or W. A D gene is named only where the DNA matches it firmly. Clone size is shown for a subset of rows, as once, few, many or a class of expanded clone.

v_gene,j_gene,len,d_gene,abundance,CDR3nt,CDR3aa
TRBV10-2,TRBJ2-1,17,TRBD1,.,TGCGCCAGCAGGGTGGGGTTCGGACAGGAAGATTATAATGAGCAGTTCTTC,CASRVGFGQEDYNEQFF
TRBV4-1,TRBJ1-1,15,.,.,TGCGCCAGCAGCCAAGACCCAGGAGGGACCACTGAAGCTTTCTTT,CASSQDPGGTTEAFF
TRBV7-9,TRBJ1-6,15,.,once,TGTGCCAGCAGCTTAAAGGACGGGATGAATTCACCCCTCCACTTT,CASSLKDGMNSPLHF
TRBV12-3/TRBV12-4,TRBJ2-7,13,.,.,TGTGCCAGCAGTGGGACTGTCTCCTACGAGCAGTACTTC,CASSGTVSYEQYF
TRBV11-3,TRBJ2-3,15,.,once,TGTGCCAGCAGCTTAGGCCAGGGTGGCACAGATACGCAGTATTTT,CASSLGQGGTDTQYF
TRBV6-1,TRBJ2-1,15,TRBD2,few,TGTGCCAGCAGTGAAGCTAGCGGGGGGGCCAATGAGCAGTTCTTC,CASSEASGGANEQFF
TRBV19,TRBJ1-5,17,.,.,TGTGCCAGTAGTATAGATCGGAGTACGGCGCAGGGTCAGCCCCAGCATTTT,CASSIDRSTAQGQPQHF
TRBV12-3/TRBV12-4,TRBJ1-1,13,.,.,TGTGCCAGCAGTCATTACGACAGGCCGAGGGCTTTCTTT,CASSHYDRPRAFF
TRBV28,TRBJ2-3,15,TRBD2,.,TGTGCCAGCAGCAACAGCGGGGCTAGCACAGATACGCAGTATTTT,CASSNSGASTDTQYF
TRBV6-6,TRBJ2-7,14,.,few,TGTGCCAGCAGTCCTCGGTCTTCAACCTACGAGCAGTACTTC,CASSPRSSTYEQYF
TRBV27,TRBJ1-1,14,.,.,TGTGCCAGCAAGCTCCAAGGGGAGAGGACTGAAGCTTTCTTT,CASKLQGERTEAFF
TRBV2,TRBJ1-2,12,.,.,TGTGCCAGCCGGCCTCTTAACTATGGCTACACCTTC,CASRPLNYGYTF
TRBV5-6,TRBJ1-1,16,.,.,TGTGCCAGCAGCTTAGGGAGTGACGGAACGAACACTGAAGCTTTCTTT,CASSLGSDGTNTEAFF
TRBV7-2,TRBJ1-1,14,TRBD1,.,TGTGCCAGCAGCTTACAGGGCGGGACAGGGAATGCTTTCTTT,CASSLQGGTGNAFF
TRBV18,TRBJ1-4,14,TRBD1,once,TGTGCCAGCACTCCGGGACAGGGACGAGAAAAACTGTTTTTT,CASTPGQGREKLFF
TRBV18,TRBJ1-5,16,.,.,TGTGCCAGCTCACCACTCTCACAGGGCGGCAATCAGCCCCAGCATTTT,CASSPLSQGGNQPQHF
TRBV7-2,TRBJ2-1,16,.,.,TGTGCCAGCAGCCTAAGCGCTGGGGGTTTCTACAATGAGCAGTTCTTC,CASSLSAGGFYNEQFF
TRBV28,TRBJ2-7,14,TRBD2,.,TGTGCCAGCAGTCCTCGACTAGCGGGAAACGAGCAGTACTTC,CASSPRLAGNEQYF
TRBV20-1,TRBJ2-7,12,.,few,TGCAGTGCTAGTGACAGTACCTACGAGCAGTACTTC,CSASDSTYEQYF
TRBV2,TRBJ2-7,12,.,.,TGTGCCAGCAGTGAATCCAAGGGTCGACAGTACTTC,CASSESKGRQYF
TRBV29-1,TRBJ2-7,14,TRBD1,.,TGCAGCGTTTTTGGACAGGTTGGTCGTAGCGAGCAGTACTTC,CSVFGQVGRSEQYF
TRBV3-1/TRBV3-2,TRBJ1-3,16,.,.,TGTGCCAGCAGCCAAGATCCAGGGAGCTCTGGAAACACCATATATTTT,CASSQDPGSSGNTIYF
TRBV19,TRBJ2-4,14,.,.,TGTGCCAGTACCCAAGACAGAGCCAAAAACATTCAGTACTTC,CASTQDRAKNIQYF
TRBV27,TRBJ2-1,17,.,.,TGTGCCAGCAGTTCCAATTCCGGGGAGTACTATAGCAATGAGCAGTTCTTC,CASSSNSGEYYSNEQFF
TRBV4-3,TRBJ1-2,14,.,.,TGCGCCAGCAGCAGGGGAGTTGGGACCTATGGCTACACCTTC,CASSRGVGTYGYTF
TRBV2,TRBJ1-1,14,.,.,TGTGCCAGCAGCGTACCGACAGGAAACACTGAAGCTTTCTTT,CASSVPTGNTEAFF
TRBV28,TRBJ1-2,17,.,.,TGTGCCAGCAGTTCTCCTGCCGGTTCGCAGGGGCTCTACGGCTACACCTTC,CASSSPAGSQGLYGYTF
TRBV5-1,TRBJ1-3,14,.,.,TGCGCCAGCAGTAATCCGAGCTCTGGAAACACCATATATTTT,CASSNPSSGNTIYF
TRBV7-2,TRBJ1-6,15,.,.,TGTGCCAGCAGCTTGGTCGGGACGGAGAATTCACCCCTCCACTTT,CASSLVGTENSPLHF
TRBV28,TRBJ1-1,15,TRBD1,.,TGTGCCAGCAGGCCAACGACAGGGGCGAACACTGAAGCTTTCTTT,CASRPTTGANTEAFF
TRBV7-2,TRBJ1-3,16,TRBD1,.,TGTGCCAGCAGCCCACGACGGACAGGATCTGGAAACACCATATATTTT,CASSPRRTGSGNTIYF
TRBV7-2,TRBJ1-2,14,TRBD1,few,TGTGCCAGCAGCTTAGGGGACAGGCGGTATGGCTACACCTTC,CASSLGDRRYGYTF
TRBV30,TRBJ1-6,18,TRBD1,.,TGTGCCTGGAGTCCCTTACCAGGGGGCCGCTCCTATAATTCACCCCTCCACTTT,CAWSPLPGGRSYNSPLHF
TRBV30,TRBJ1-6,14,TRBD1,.,TGTGCCTGGATCGACAGGGGGCGGAATTCACCCCTCCACTTT,CAWIDRGRNSPLHF
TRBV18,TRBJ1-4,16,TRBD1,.,TGTGCCAGCTCACCGGGACAGCTTGCAACTAATGAAAAACTGTTTTTT,CASSPGQLATNEKLFF
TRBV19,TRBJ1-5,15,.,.,TGTGCCAGTAGCCTAATGGGCAGTAGCAATCAGCCCCAGCATTTT,CASSLMGSSNQPQHF
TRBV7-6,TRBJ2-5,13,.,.,TGTGCCAGTAATACTCGGCGGTACGAGACCCAGTACTTC,CASNTRRYETQYF
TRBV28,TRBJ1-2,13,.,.,TGTGCCACCGTTCGGGGAAGGGGCGGTGGCTACACCTTC,CATVRGRGGGYTF
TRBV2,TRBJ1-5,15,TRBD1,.,TGTGCCAGCAGTGAACGAGATGAGGGGGCTCAGCCCCAGCATTTT,CASSERDEGAQPQHF
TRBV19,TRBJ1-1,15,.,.,TGTGCCAGTAGTAAGCTACGACAGGCGAACACTGAAGCTTTCTTT,CASSKLRQANTEAFF
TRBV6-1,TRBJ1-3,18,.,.,TGTGCCAGCAGTGAAGGCAGGGGAGGAGGTACAGGTGGAAACACCATATATTTT,CASSEGRGGGTGGNTIYF
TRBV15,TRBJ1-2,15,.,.,TGTGCCACCAGCACAGGTCCGAGGGGGGATCTTGGCTACACCTTC,CATSTGPRGDLGYTF
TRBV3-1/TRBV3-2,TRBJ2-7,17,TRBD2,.,TGTGCCAGCAGCTCCCGACTAGCGGGAGCAGGTCTGGACGAGCAGTACTTC,CASSSRLAGAGLDEQYF
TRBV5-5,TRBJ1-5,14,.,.,TGTGCCAGCAGTGACGGGTGGGGAAATCAGCCCCAGCATTTT,CASSDGWGNQPQHF
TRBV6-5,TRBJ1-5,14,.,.,TGTGCCAGCAGTTACAACAGGGACAATCAGCCCCAGCATTTT,CASSYNRDNQPQHF
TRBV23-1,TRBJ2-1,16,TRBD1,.,TGCGCCAGCAGTCAGAACAGGGGGCATTCCTACAATGAGCAGTTCTTC,CASSQNRGHSYNEQFF
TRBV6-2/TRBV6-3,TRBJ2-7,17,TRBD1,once,TGTGCCAGCAGTTACTCTTTGAGACAGGGGCTAGAATGGGAGCAGTACTTC,CASSYSLRQGLEWEQYF
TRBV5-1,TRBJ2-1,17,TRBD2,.,TGCGCCAGCAGCTTCCTGGGTGGCGGGGGGGCTCGGAATGAGCAGTTCTTC,CASSFLGGGGARNEQFF
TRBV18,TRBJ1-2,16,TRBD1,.,TGTGCCAGCTCACCACGGGCAGGGGGCGATTTCGATGGCTACACCTTC,CASSPRAGGDFDGYTF
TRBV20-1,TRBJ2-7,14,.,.,TGCAGTGCTGGTGGTGGGGTCACTCCCTACGAGCAGTACTTC,CSAGGGVTPYEQYF